Sequencing of this TCR beta chain was carried out in a study of early T cells in non-severe SARS-CoV-2 infection. Ten or more counts support this clonotype. MiXCR was run by TCRdb on the 5' RACE reads, yielding one entry per CDR3 protein. This table has 55,000 to 65,000 distinct CDR3 sequences, about 10% appearing once. From germline, CDR1 is MGHDK and CDR2 SYGVNS. This CDR3 region has 12 residues. The V end lost 3 bases, the J end lost 3 bases, and 5 bases lay between the germline ends. The receptor was isolated from an adult who was a healthcare worker with PCR-confirmed SARS-CoV-2 infection or an uninfected control (not recorded which). The source material was whole blood. The chain couples TRBV25-1 to TRBJ1-1; D remains ambiguous. In DNA form, the CDR3 reads TGTGCCAGCAGTGATCCGTACACTGAAGCTTTCTTT. Translation gives CASSDPYTEAFF.